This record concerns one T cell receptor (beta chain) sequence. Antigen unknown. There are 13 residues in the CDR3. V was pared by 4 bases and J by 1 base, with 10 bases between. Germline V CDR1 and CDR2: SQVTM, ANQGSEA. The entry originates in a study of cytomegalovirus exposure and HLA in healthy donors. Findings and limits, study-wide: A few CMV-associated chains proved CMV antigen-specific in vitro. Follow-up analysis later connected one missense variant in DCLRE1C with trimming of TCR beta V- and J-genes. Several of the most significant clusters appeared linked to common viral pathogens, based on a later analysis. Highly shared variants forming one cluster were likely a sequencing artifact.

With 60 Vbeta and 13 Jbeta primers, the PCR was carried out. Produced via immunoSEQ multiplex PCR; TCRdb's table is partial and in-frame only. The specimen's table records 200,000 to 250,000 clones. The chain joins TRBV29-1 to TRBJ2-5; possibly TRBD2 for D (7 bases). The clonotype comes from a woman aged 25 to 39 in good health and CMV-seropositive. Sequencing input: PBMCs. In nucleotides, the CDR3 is TGCAGCGTTGGCCGGGGGGCCCAAGAGACCCAGTACTTC. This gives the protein CSVGRGAQETQYF.